This T cell receptor beta chain was identified during a study of OX40 agonist ivuxolimab in advanced cancers. Study background: At doses from 0.01 to 10 mg/kg, patients were given intravenous ivuxolimab every 2 weeks. Dose-escalation cases comprised hepatocellular carcinoma, melanoma, renal cell or head and neck cancer.

The assay was immunoSEQ multiplex PCR, and TCRdb's table has in-frame clones only and misses some. The table has about 83,000 clones, roughly 90% seen once; the top ten hold 0.6% to 0.9%. The CDR3 sequence is 18 residues long. Trimming at V came to 2 bases and at J to 0 bases, leaving 7 bases not matched to a gene. CDR1 and CDR2 from the germline V gene are SGHTA and FQGNSA. Sampled blood was obtained at baseline, cycle 4 day 1, and cycle 7 day 1. The study, taken as a whole, reports: At 0.1-3.0 mg/kg, partial responders had clonal expansion among the lowest observed.

To note about this clone: Its antigen is not identified.

This clonotype originated in an adult with an advanced solid tumor such as melanoma, head and neck, liver or kidney cancer. The V gene is TRBV7-2, the J gene TRBJ2-1, with 10 bases that match TRBD2. The source material was CD4+ or CD8+ T cells sorted from blood, sampled in a trial of the OX40 agonist ivuxolimab. As DNA, the CDR3 is TGTGCCAGCAGCTTAACTAGCGGGGACCCTCCCTCCTACAATGAGCAGTTCTTC. Protein sequence: CASSLTSGDPPSYNEQFF.